Given below is one TCR beta chain in context. Antigen: not known. This specimen comes from a study of graft-versus-host responses after intestinal transplantation. Clones were sequenced by immunoSEQ multiplex PCR, and TCRdb holds only the in-frame ones, with some missing. The sample lists roughly 85,000 clones, around 93% occurring once. This specimen consisted of unstimulated CD8+ T cells sorted from spleen or lymph node cells, obtained before transplant. This clonotype originated in a human donor who was the organ donor for an intestinal transplant.

The CDR3 is CASSVASGAYNEQFF. The CDR3 DNA reads TGTGCCAGCAGCGTAGCCAGCGGGGCATACAATGAGCAGTTCTTC. J is TRBJ2-1 and V is TRBV9, with 7 bases lining up with TRBD2. There are 15 residues in the CDR3. V gave up 0 bases and J gave up 4 bases; unmatched junction bases: 4. Germline lookup yields CDR1 SGDLS and CDR2 YYNGEE.